This TCR beta chain was sequenced for a study of regulatory T cells in long-lasting Graves disease. Broader study findings: Owing to a sample size that was small, accuracy may have been reduced. Persistent Graves' patients showed a TCR diversity that was lower than that of newly diagnosed ones. The number of shared public clonotypes was higher in persistent patients (around 2,500) than new patients (roughly 970).

Construction of the TCR beta libraries employed iRepertoire HTBI primers in conjunction with Arm-PCR of CDR3 regions. TCRdb independently ran MiXCR on the multiplex PCR reads; one entry per CDR3 protein. Counted here are about 540,000 distinct CDR3 sequences, about 13% occurring once; the ten biggest clones make up roughly 10%. The length of the CDR3 is 15 residues. Trimming pared 3 bases from V and 4 bases from J, leaving 16 bases between. From germline, CDR1 is SGHRS and CDR2 YFSETQ. Time point described: newly diagnosed GD, antithyroid drugs for less than 3 months. Making the TCR library involved RNA that had been extracted from PBMCs. This clonotype was observed a handful of times. What it binds is unknown. The same data also went into a second study, on T cells in Graves' hyperthyroidism and ophthalmopathy.

The receptor comes from a man aged 25 to 40 with Graves disease. Sequencing was performed on peripheral blood mononuclear cells (PBMCs), taken at new diagnosis, from a patient treated with antithyroid drugs. The rearrangement uses TRBV5-1 and TRBJ1-2, with D hard to call. CDR3 sequence: CASSSRAFMGYGYTF. In DNA, the CDR3 is TGCGCCAGCAGCTCTCGGGCATTTATGGGCTATGGCTACACCTTC.